Following are 12 T cell receptor beta chains from one sample sequenced in a study of breast tumors, draining lymph nodes, adjacent tissues. The lymph nodes were axillary draining lymph nodes from breast cancer patients. TCRdb called the multiplex PCR reads again in MiXCR, with one record for every CDR3 protein. This table has more than 250,000 distinct CDR3 sequences, 30% to 35% appearing once. Material: axillary lymph node tissue. Source of these receptors: a female donor with breast cancer. Some clones in this sample may be carry-over from other donors' samples.

This clonotype has a count of ten or more. The V gene is TRBV30, the J gene TRBJ2-7; D might be TRBD1 (6 bases). Germline V gene data show CDR1 as GTSNPN and CDR2 as SVGIG (reference sequence). The V gene lost 2 bases and the J gene lost 5 bases, with 7 bases spanning the gap. CDR3 length: 11 amino acids. CDR3 residues: CAWSNRDEQYF. In DNA, the CDR3 is TGTGCCTGGAGTAACAGGGACGAGCAGTACTTC.

There are a few counts of this clonotype. The chain has TRBV20-1 and TRBJ2-6; 9 bases fit TRBD2. V was clipped by 0 bases and J by 2 bases; unmatched bases: 5. Germline assignment: CDR1 DFQATT and CDR2 SNEGSKA (reference sequence). The CDR3 covers 17 residues. CDR3 protein: CSARDWREGPGANVLTF. The CDR3 bases are TGCAGTGCTAGAGATTGGCGGGAGGGCCCTGGGGCCAACGTCCTGACTTTC.

This clonotype was observed a few times. A much larger clone differs from this one at a single base, so this may be a read error. This CDR3 is missing its conserved last phenylalanine or tryptophan, likely due to a read error. The chain employs TRBV9 and TRBJ1-3; TRBD1 agrees at 7 bases. The CDR3 is 13 residues long. Germline V gives CDR1 SGDLS, CDR2 YYNGEE. The J segment lost 8 bases and the V segment lost 1 base, leaving 3 bases of the junction unmatched. The CDR3 sequence: CASSVQGGDTIYS. The CDR3 region has the DNA TGTGCCAGCAGCGTACAGGGGGGGGACACCATATATTCT.

CDR3 sequence reads: CASSSSFSYEQYF. The CDR3, as DNA: TGTGCCAGCAGTTCCAGTTTCTCCTACGAGCAGTACTTC. The V and J genes are TRBV27 and TRBJ2-7; D remains unclear. The CDR3 runs to 13 residues. Trimming pared 4 bases from V and 0 bases from J, leaving 7 bases between. CDR1 is MNHEY and CDR2 is SMNVEV in the germline V gene (reference sequence).

At least ten counts were recorded for this clonotype. This chain links TRBV5-1 with TRBJ2-1, with D perhaps TRBD1 or TRBD2 (5 bases each). There are 14 residues in the CDR3. The V end was cut by 1 base, the J end by 7 bases, with 12 bases between. Germline V CDR1 and CDR2: SGHRS, YFSETQ. The DNA of the CDR3 is TGCGCCAGCAGCTTGCCGGGACCAGGGAATGAGCAGTTCTTC. The encoded protein is CASSLPGPGNEQFF.

In its sample, this clonotype was seen many times. The gene calls are TRBV5-8 and TRBJ1-6; unclear D gene. Trimming took 4 bases from V and 7 from J, leaving 12 bases between them. Germline CDR1 SGHTS, CDR2 YDEGEE. This CDR3 contains 14 residues. CDR3 nucleotides: TGTGCCAGCAGCCCGAATGATCCCAATTCACCCCTCCACTTT. It specifies CASSPNDPNSPLHF.

For this clonotype: This sequence may be a read error, since a much larger clone differs from it by one base. This chain joins TRBV12-5 and TRBJ2-3; 9 bases are a match to TRBD1. The germline CDR1 and CDR2 sequences are LGHNT and FRNRAP. The CDR3 is 16 residues long. Trimming at V came to 7 bases and at J to 5 bases, leaving 13 bases not matched to a gene. The CDR3 protein is CASAPHAGQGGDTQYF. In nucleotides, the CDR3 is TGTGCTAGTGCCCCACACGCGGGACAGGGAGGAGATACGCAGTATTTT.

This clonotype was recorded at least ten times. The rearrangement joins TRBV5-1 to TRBJ2-2; 7 nucleotides match TRBD2. V was pared by 4 bases and J by 3 bases, with 3 bases of the junction left unmatched. In germline, CDR1 is SGHRS, CDR2 YFSETQ. The CDR3 loop spans 14 amino acids. DNA of the CDR3: TGCGCCAGCAGCAACCTAGCGGACACCGGGGAGCTGTTTTTT. Translating gives CASSNLADTGELFF.

This clonotype was detected many times. The V and J genes are TRBV6-1 and TRBJ1-5; tentatively, D is TRBD1 (5 bases). CDR1 MNHNS and CDR2 SASEGT come from the germline V gene. Trimming shortened V by 3 bases and J by 1 base, and 10 bases separated the two germline ends. The CDR3 has 15 amino acids. The CDR3 DNA reads TGTGCCAGCAGTGATATGGGGCAGAGCAATCAGCCCCAGCATTTT. This gives the protein CASSDMGQSNQPQHF.

This clonotype has a handful of counts. The rearrangement uses TRBV7-2 and TRBJ2-4; D is ambiguous. This CDR3 has 14 residues. Germline CDR1 is SGHTA and CDR2 is FQGNSA. The V end lost 7 bases, the J end lost 0 bases, and 10 bases lay between the germline ends. CDR3 bases: TGTGCCAGCAACAGCGAGTTAGCCAAAAACATTCAGTACTTC. As protein: CASNSELAKNIQYF.

To note about this clonotype: One end of the junction varies from germline; a read error may be responsible. This sequence joins TRBV6-2 or TRBV6-3 and TRBJ2-7, with 7 bases matching TRBD1. Germline V lookup: CDR1 MNHEY, CDR2 SVGEGT. The CDR3 is 16 residues long. CDR3 loop: CASSHSSGQGVDEQYF. The CDR3 region has the DNA TGTGCCAGCAGTCACTCGTCGGGGCAGGGGGTCGACGAGCAGTACTTC.

The CDR3 loop is CASSLEAGEGRETQYF. The CDR3, as DNA: TGTGCCAGCAGCTTAGAAGCGGGAGAGGGTAGAGAGACCCAGTACTTC. This chain uses TRBV11-1 with TRBJ2-5; 8 nucleotides agree with TRBD2. Germline V gene data show CDR1 as SGHAT and CDR2 as FQDESV (reference sequence). The length of the CDR3 is 16 residues. V lost 1 base and J lost 4; bases outside the gene matches: 8. The whole variable domain, remainder taken from reference TRBV11-1 and TRBJ2-5, is EAEVAQSPRYKITEKSQAVAFWCDPISGHATLYWYRQILGQGPELLVQFQDESVVDDSQLPKDRFSAERLKGVDSTLKIQPAELGDSAMYLCASSLEAGEGRETQYFGPGTRLLVL.